Each of the 24 T cell receptor beta chains below was sequenced from the same sample in a study of blood T cells in healthy people across ages (dated by TCRdb to the mid-2010s). Libraries were built with 5' RACE. The sequencing machine was an Illumina HiSeq 2500. The second PCR ran for roughly 7 to 11 cycles and used a J-beta primer mix along with a sample-barcoded 5' primer. TCRdb reprocessed the public reads (quality trimming at Q25 with fastp, clone calling with MiXCR) and kept in-frame beta chains. All rows with the same CDR3 protein become a single entry with the most common DNA and genes. The sample table records 650,000 to 800,000 distinct CDR3 sequences; 40% to 50% of these occur just once. Under 20% of the sample is held by the ten biggest clonotypes. Source material: blood. Receptors originate from a man aged 60-69 years in good health.

This clonotype was counted only a few times. The CDR3 loop reads CASSQDGLAGNEQYF. The CDR3 DNA reads TGCGCCAGCAGCCAAGATGGACTAGCGGGTAACGAGCAGTACTTC. The chain recombines TRBV4-3 with TRBJ2-5; 11 nucleotides align to TRBD2. The J call may be in error: the DNA end matches TRBJ2-7 better. Germline CDR1 is LGHNA and CDR2 is YSLEER. The CDR3 spans 15 residues.

The genes are TRBV11-2 and TRBJ1-4; the match to TRBD1 covers 7 bases. The CDR3 extends over 16 amino acids. V shed 5 bases, J shed 5 bases, and the junction held 11 bases outside the gene matches. Germline V CDR1 and CDR2: SGHAT, FQNNGV. Here the CDR3 reads CASSRSPTGRNEKLFF. In nucleotides, the CDR3 is TGTGCCAGCAGCCGATCTCCGACAGGGAGGAATGAAAAACTGTTTTTT.

The chain has TRBV20-1 and TRBJ2-1; maybe TRBD2 (7 bases). CDR1 is DFQATT and CDR2 is SNEGSKA in the germline V gene (reference sequence). The CDR3 is made up of 13 amino acids. The ends were cut back, 4 bases at V and 10 bases at J, with 17 bases in the middle. This CDR3 is CSAKGGGSLEQFF. In DNA, the CDR3 is TGCAGTGCTAAAGGGGGGGGTTCGTTGGAGCAGTTCTTC.

This clonotype has a count of ten or more. This chain connects TRBV6-1 to TRBJ2-1; D unclear. The germline gives CDR1 MNHNS, CDR2 SASEGT. The CDR3 runs 13 residues. V was shortened by 6 bases and J by 1 base, with 7 bases between the two germline ends. CDR3: CASRGSSYNEQFF. CDR3 nucleotides: TGTGCCAGCAGGGGGTCATCCTACAATGAGCAGTTCTTC.

This clonotype was counted a few times. V gene TRBV5-4 combines with J gene TRBJ2-5, with 7 bases aligning to TRBD2. CDR1 and CDR2 (germline): SGHNT, YYREEE (reference sequence). The CDR3 has 14 residues. The V gene end was trimmed by 0 bases and the J gene end by 7 bases; junction bases not matched to a gene: 6. As DNA, the CDR3 is TGTGCCAGCAGCTTGGTTGGTACGGGGGGGACCCAGTACTTC. It specifies CASSLVGTGGTQYF. Supplemented by reference TRBV5-4 and TRBJ2-5, the full variable domain reads ETGVTQSPTHLIKTRGQQVTLRCSSQSGHNTVSWYQQALGQGPQFIFQYYREEENGRGNFPPRFSGLQFPNYSSELNVNALELDDSALYLCASSLVGTGGTQYFGPGTRLLVL.

The chain is built from TRBV5-4 and TRBJ2-7, with 9 bases matching TRBD1. The CDR3 totals 15 residues. CDR1 SGHNT and CDR2 YYREEE come from the germline V gene (reference sequence). J gave up 2 bases and V 4 bases, and 7 bases lay outside the gene matches. The CDR3 loop is CASSPGTGHPYEQYF. CDR3 DNA: TGTGCCAGCAGCCCGGGGACAGGGCATCCCTACGAGCAGTACTTC. Full variable domain (missing parts from reference TRBV5-4 and TRBJ2-7): ETGVTQSPTHLIKTRGQQVTLRCSSQSGHNTVSWYQQALGQGPQFIFQYYREEENGRGNFPPRFSGLQFPNYSSELNVNALELDDSALYLCASSPGTGHPYEQYFGPGTRLTVT.

This clonotype was detected a few times. CDR3 region: CASSRKPVSQAWDTQYF. CDR3 in DNA: TGCGCCAGCAGCAGAAAACCTGTGAGTCAGGCTTGGGATACGCAGTATTTT. V is TRBV5-1 and J is TRBJ2-3; D call uncertain. The V gene's germline CDR1 is SGHRS and CDR2 YFSETQ. Trimming stripped 4 bases from V and 6 bases from J, with 24 bases between. The CDR3 runs 17 residues.

In this sample, this clonotype turned up once. The CDR3 region has the DNA TGTGCCACCAGCGGACAGGGCGCTAGTGGGACCCAGTACTTC. It encodes CATSGQGASGTQYF. This chain uses TRBV24-1 with TRBJ2-5, with TRBD1 matching over 8 bases. The CDR3 has 14 amino acids. Trimming removed 7 bases from V and 7 bases from J; junction bases left unmatched: 10. Germline V gene sequence: CDR1 KGHDR, CDR2 SFDVKD.

V is TRBV28 and J is TRBJ1-6; D is ambiguous. V dropped 6 bases and J dropped 13 bases, with 16 bases sitting between them. The CDR3 covers 13 residues. Germline V lookup: CDR1 MDHEN, CDR2 SYDVKM. This CDR3 reads CASSSPEGTPLHF. CDR3 in DNA: TGTGCCAGCAGCTCGCCCGAGGGAACGCCCCTCCACTTT. Using reference TRBV28 and TRBJ1-6 for the parts outside the CDR3, the full variable domain is DVKVTQSSRYLVKRTGEKVFLECVQDMDHENMFWYRQDPGLGLRLIYFSYDVKMKEKGDIPEGYSVSREKKERFSLILESASTNQTSMYLCASSSPEGTPLHFGNGTRLTVT.

The V and J genes are TRBV19 and TRBJ2-7; D is unclear. The J call is uncertain, as TRBJ2-5 better fits the DNA end. Germline values: CDR1 LNHDA, CDR2 SQIVND (reference sequence). The CDR3 totals 14 residues. CDR3 in amino acids: CASSVDRLQETQYF. The DNA for the CDR3 is TGTGCCAGTAGTGTGGACCGACTTCAAGAGACCCAGTACTTC.

V and J are TRBV7-9 and TRBJ1-1; no definite D call. Per the germline V gene, CDR1 is SEHNR and CDR2 is FQNEAQ (reference sequence). V lost 11 bases to trimming and J lost 2 bases, with 12 bases between them. The CDR3 length is 12 residues. The CDR3 DNA sequence: TGTGCCGGGCGGGGTTTAAACACTGAAGCTTTCTTT. Amino acids: CAGRGLNTEAFF.

In regard to this clonotype: No conserved phenylalanine or tryptophan is present at the end of the CDR3, so a read error is the likely explanation. The rearrangement uses TRBV9 and TRBJ2-7, with D maybe TRBD1 (7 bases). Trimming shortened V by 0 bases and J by 0 bases, and 10 bases separated the two germline ends. From germline, CDR1 is SGDLS and CDR2 YYNGEE. CDR3 length equals 15 residues. CDR3: CASSVGGDSSYEQYL. CDR3 DNA sequence: TGTGCCAGCAGCGTAGGGGGGGACAGCTCCTACGAGCAGTACTTG.

This chain uses TRBV9 with TRBJ2-1; TRBD2 is a possible D gene (6 bases). This CDR3 spans 16 amino acids. CDR1 and CDR2 from the germline V gene are SGDLS and YYNGEE. V lost 0 bases and J lost 0, with 10 bases in between. Written as DNA, the CDR3 is TGTGCCAGCAGCGTAGCGGCGGGGCTCTCCTACAATGAGCAGTTCTTC. Translated: CASSVAAGLSYNEQFF.

Concerning this clonotype: At one boundary the junction diverges from the germline segment, which might be a read error. The CDR3 loop reads CSAKGVNYSYTF. For the CDR3, the DNA is TGCAGTGCTAAGGGAGTTAACTATAGCTACACCTTC. This chain uses TRBV20-1 with TRBJ1-2, with no clear D. There are 12 residues in the CDR3. The germline gives CDR1 DFQATT, CDR2 SNEGSKA (reference sequence).

In the case of this clonotype: This may come from a read error, since a much larger clone is one base off. It is likely a read error, because the conserved phenylalanine at the end of the CDR3 is missing. The chain links TRBV10-3 to TRBJ2-5; D might be TRBD2 (6 bases). CDR1 is ENHRY and CDR2 is SYGVKD in the germline V gene. There are 16 residues in the CDR3. The V and J ends lost 0 bases and 1 base respectively, with 12 bases between them. This CDR3 reads CAISESRGMAQETQYL. The DNA for the CDR3 is TGTGCCATCAGTGAGTCGCGGGGAATGGCCCAAGAGACCCAGTACCTC.

There are a few counts of this clonotype. The chain employs TRBV6-2 or TRBV6-3 and TRBJ1-5; D is possibly TRBD1 (6 bases). The CDR3 has 14 residues. The V end was cut by 6 bases, the J end by 6 bases, with 15 bases between. Germline V gene data show CDR1 as MNHEY and CDR2 as SVGEGT. CDR3 in DNA: TGTGCCAGCAGCCCTACAGGGCAATCTCAGCCCCAGCATTTT. This gives the protein CASSPTGQSQPQHF.

This clonotype was seen more than once but under ten times. The chain is built from TRBV20-1 and TRBJ1-5; no clear D. Trimming left V 5 bases short and J 0 bases short, with 11 bases between. The germline CDR1 and CDR2 sequences are DFQATT and SNEGSKA (reference sequence). The CDR3 covers 14 residues. The CDR3 region is CSARKSYSNQPQHF. In nucleotides, the CDR3 is TGCAGTGCTCGTAAGAGTTATAGCAATCAGCCCCAGCATTTT.

A single count supports this clonotype. The V gene is TRBV7-2, the J gene TRBJ1-2; D gene unclear. The germline V gene has CDR1 SGHTA and CDR2 FQGNSA. V was trimmed by 4 bases and J by 8 bases, leaving 14 bases between them. The CDR3 length is 13 residues. The CDR3, as DNA: TGTGCCAGCAGCTCAGAGGAGGTCGGAGGCTACACCTTC. Its protein product is CASSSEEVGGYTF.

This clonotype was seen more than once but under ten times. Here the CDR3 reads CASSAGQAYSGANVLTF. The CDR3 region has the DNA TGTGCCAGCTCCGCCGGGCAGGCCTACTCTGGGGCCAACGTCCTGACTTTC. The V call is TRBV7-2, the J call TRBJ2-6; D is unclear. The CDR3 length is 17 residues. Germline CDR1 and CDR2: SGHTA and FQGNSA. V was shortened by 8 bases and J by 0 bases, with 17 bases between the two germline ends.

The V call is TRBV9, the J call TRBJ1-2; 7 bases agree with TRBD1. CDR3 size: 14 residues. Looked up from germline, CDR1 is SGDLS and CDR2 is YYNGEE. The junction had 6 bases not matched to a gene; V was cut back by 3 bases and J by 4 bases. The CDR3 sequence: CASSDGQERYGYTF. DNA of the CDR3: TGTGCCAGCAGCGATGGACAGGAACGCTATGGCTACACCTTC.

The sample holds a few counts of this clonotype. This sequence joins TRBV4-3 and TRBJ1-1; TRBD1 might be the D (5 bases). The length of the CDR3 is 13 residues. Germline-derived CDR1 and CDR2 are LGHNA and YSLEER. Trimming cost V 6 bases and J 0 bases, with 8 bases left between them. In DNA form, the CDR3 reads TGCGCCAGCAGTAACAGGTTGAACACTGAAGCTTTCTTT. Its translation is CASSNRLNTEAFF.

The chain links TRBV2 to TRBJ2-4; TRBD1 or TRBD2 may be the D gene (5 bases each). CDR1 is SNHLY and CDR2 is FYNNEI in the germline V gene. V shed 8 bases and J shed 7 bases, with 9 bases lying between them. The CDR3 runs to 11 residues. In DNA form, the CDR3 reads TGTGCCAGCGGCAGGGAGAACATTCAGTACTTC. This translates into CASGRENIQYF.

This clonotype was counted once. The CDR3: CASRLLADTQYF. The CDR3 bases are TGTGCCAGCAGATTACTCGCAGATACGCAGTATTTT. J is TRBJ2-3 and V is TRBV12-3 or TRBV12-4, with D unclear. V lost 6 bases to trimming and J lost 4 bases, with 8 bases between them. This CDR3 is built from 12 residues.

This clonotype was recorded a few times. The chain employs TRBV15 and TRBJ2-3; perhaps D is TRBD1 or TRBD2 (5 bases each). The germline V gene encodes CDR1 LNHNV and CDR2 YYDKDF (reference sequence). Trimming stripped 5 bases from V and 3 bases from J, with 12 bases between. This CDR3 comprises 14 residues. The CDR3: CATSGGGVTDTQYF. The CDR3 region has the DNA TGTGCCACCAGCGGTGGGGGAGTAACAGATACGCAGTATTTT.